The text below deals with one TCR beta chain. The sample originates from a study of blood T cell repertoires in COVID-19. About the study: Sample material is recorded as cDNA or gDNA derived from T cells, B-cell-depleted T cells, or PBMCs.

In the study's own analysis: Amplification from reference gene primers served as the basis for estimated nucleated cell counts. Measured with immunoSEQ multiplex PCR; TCRdb has only the in-frame clones, and not every one. For V, J and clone size, that table is used; D and trimming come from the DNA. Of fewer than 70,000 clones in the sample, around 87% are singletons; the top ten hold about 2.9%. Germline V gives CDR1 SGHDN, CDR2 FVKESK. CDR3 length: 17 residues. Trimming stripped 1 base from V and 4 bases from J, with 19 bases between. V usage is TRBV14 and J usage is TRBJ1-1; D might be TRBD1 (5 bases). The sample comprised peripheral blood. This TCR was sampled from a man aged 45 to 65 with acute or convalescent COVID-19. The DNA for the CDR3 is TGTGCCAGCAGCCAAGGGGGGAGGGAAGGTCTTCCCACTGAAGCTTTCTTT. Amino acid sequence: CASSQGGREGLPTEAFF.